The present T cell receptor beta chain was sequenced within a study of cytomegalovirus exposure and HLA in healthy donors (dated by TCRdb to 2016 to 2017). The study in broad terms: According to an earlier analysis of 587 of the donors, about 180 million T cells yielded roughly 110 million unique TCR beta sequences and roughly 280 Gb of sequence data. Donor age, sex, ethnicity and CMV serostatus were compiled alongside the repertoire data. A later genetic analysis used genome-wide SNP genotypes for 398 of the 666 donors, treating that subset as a discovery cohort. All discovery cohort repertoires had been generated using a single sequencing platform. Of the roughly 420 genotyped donors, less than 85% were placed in the genetic ancestry cluster associated with self-reported Caucasian donors. HLA typing included class I and class II loci at four-digit resolution. In an earlier analysis of 550 to 700 of the donors, high-throughput TCR beta sequencing was used to judge whether each TCR beta V gene segment behaved as functional or pseudogenic. Several DR-DQ haplotypes were treated as single units for association and clustering because of strong linkage in the cohort. In addition to the first cohort of 666 subjects, a separate validation cohort of over 90 different subjects was used. The T cell repertoires of around 730 subjects were profiled by immunosequencing and related to cytomegalovirus serostatus. Around 300 gigabases of sequencing data and 78 million or so unique TCR sequences were included in an early release covering several hundred HLA-typed donors. On average, approximately 250,000 unique TCR beta nucleotide sequences were sequenced per donor among about 400 genotyped donors of the cohort, with roughly 18% of those sequences being non-productive. The study aimed to test whether cataloging public T cell receptors could reveal signatures of past pathogen exposure. The number of typed donors differed by locus: roughly 629-630 for A, B, C, DRB1 and DQB1; 500 to 550 for DQA1; some 590 for DPA1; and around 490 for DPB1. In a later analysis, previously published TCR beta repertoires from several hundred donors were re-analyzed and high-resolution HLA genotyping was added so that TCR occurrence patterns could be studied. High-throughput TCR immunosequencing, statistical association of individual TCRs with disease status, and machine learning were combined to predict cytomegalovirus infection status. Rather than using new phenotypic data, the later analysis identified candidate immune exposures from TCR beta sequences and from how often those sequences occurred across donors. What the work shows at the level of the full study, not this receptor alone: In a later analysis, the rate of TCR association differed among HLA loci, with DRB1 alleles having the most associated TCRs and HLA-C alleles having the fewest. Cytomegalovirus status was reported to be diagnosed by the classifier with high specificity and sensitivity in both the original and validation cohorts. Because HLA typing was unavailable for some donors at each locus, only the typed subset was used in association tests. The earlier analysis of approximately 590 of the donors excluded roughly 17 rarely observed V segments, including chromosome 9 orphons, because counts were too low. A further reported finding was that TCR beta sequences accurately predicted the HLA-A and HLA-B alleles for most subjects in the first cohort. Only TCR beta chains were sequenced in this cohort, and the absence of alpha or paired-chain data limited detectable features. According to the authors, the approach could potentially be generalized to other disease states and immunological phenotypes. According to a later genetic analysis, donors in an Asian-associated ancestry cluster had fewer N-insertions in productive TCRs than the approximately 650-donor mean. Assigning TCR associations to individual alleles was difficult when HLA alleles, especially DR and DQ, strongly co-occurred. In an earlier analysis of more than 450 of the donors, most TCR beta V segments were observed in productive rearrangements about 90% or about 30% of the time, broadly matching IMGT annotations. In a later analysis, around 17,000 TCR beta sequences were associated with specific HLA alleles at a false discovery rate of 0.05. V-gene and J-gene trimming of TCR beta chains was associated with a missense DCLRE1C variant in a later genetic analysis, and the association was replicated in an independent cohort. A cluster of highly shared sequence variants was judged likely to be a technical artifact of the sequencing pipeline. In a later analysis, HLA-associated TCR beta chains were found to be more clonally expanded and to have lower generation probabilities than equally common non-associated chains. According to a later analysis, most CMV-associated TCR beta chains appeared to be HLA-restricted, and the HLA associations seemed to be driven largely by CMV exposure. In vitro tests confirmed that a few of the cytomegalovirus-associated TCR beta chains recognize cytomegalovirus antigens. Presence/absence analyses assumed roughly uniform sequencing depth across donors, an assumption that may not hold. Linkage disequilibrium might explain the correlated functional status among segregating V segments, but an unknown experimental factor could not be ruled out. While some public TCRs were present in many individuals, most TCR sequences turned up only very rarely across donors. The study gave a list of some 150 TCR beta chains associated with cytomegalovirus. In a later analysis, several top co-occurrence clusters were reported to appear linked to parvovirus B19, influenza, CMV and Epstein-Barr virus. Some IMGT-functional V segments, including TRBV6-2 and TRBV6-3, could not be told apart with the 87-base-pair reads, so those segments were excluded. For the cohort, immune exposure information was limited to CMV serostatus.

Looking up the germline V gene yields CDR1 KGHSH and CDR2 LQKENI. The CDR3, cysteine through phenylalanine, is 16 amino acids long. Left in the record is the CDR3 DNA by itself, 48 bases read in frame from the first base. V was cut back by 2 bases and J by 6 bases, leaving a gap of 20 bases between them. The library was produced with the immunoSEQ multiplex PCR assay. For the multiplex PCR, a mixture combining 60 forward primers for TCR Vbeta segments and 13 reverse primers for TCR Jbeta segments was used. The CDR3 region of rearranged TCR beta genes was amplified from genomic DNA with a multiplex PCR assay. The amplified TCR beta libraries were sequenced on the Illumina HiSeq System as 87-base-pair reads. Per the source publication's procedure: A later analysis tallied about 77 million unique TCR beta chains across the 600 to 700 repertoires, and approximately 11 million of those chains were shared by two or more donors. Raw reads were error-corrected and collapsed into unique sequences with a nearest-neighbor algorithm that merged closely related sequences to remove PCR and sequencing errors. V, D and J gene segments were assigned by aligning CDR3 sequences to IMGT reference sequences. For a sequence to be retained, at least a six-nucleotide match to both a V gene segment and a J gene segment was required. Rearrangements were called productive when the CDR3 lacked stop codons and stayed in frame with V and J; all others were non-productive. Following IMGT convention, CDR3 was defined as the stretch from the second conserved V-encoded cysteine up to the conserved J-encoded phenylalanine. The earlier analysis of about 500 of the donors excluded sequences that lacked an unambiguous match to a single V gene segment. In an earlier analysis of approximately 560 of the donors, a V segment was called functional when productive rearrangements were above 56.7%, and segregating when the standard deviation between donors exceeded 5%. A statistical classification framework was built for diagnosing cytomegalovirus status from the catalog of TCR beta chain sequences. In a later analysis, V and J genes were assigned by comparing TCR nucleotide sequences against IMGT/GENE-DB human TR gene sequences. In a later analysis, CDR3 sequences and most-parsimonious VDJ recombination scenarios were assigned using the TCRdist pipeline. A later analysis defined each TCR beta chain by its CDR3 amino acid sequence plus V-gene family, and excluded reads lacking a unique V-gene family. In a later analysis, 550 to 650 highly shared, low-generation-probability nucleotide sequences were removed to address suspected cross-contamination and a sequencing artifact. In a later analysis, a clonal expansion index for each public chain was calculated from normalized within-repertoire ranks of inferred template counts. In a later analysis, generation probabilities were computed with a VDJ recombination model fitted to out-of-frame rearrangements, and the resulting probabilities were checked against IGoR. In a later analysis, hypergeometric tests were used to score TCR-TCR, TCR-HLA and TCR-CMV co-occurrence, with a repertoire-size bias correction applied to TCR pairs. To estimate false discovery rates, a later analysis permuted the HLA or CMV assignments 20 times. In a later analysis, co-occurring TCRs were grouped using DBSCAN, and TCRdist sequence similarity was added for clustering within HLA-allele-positive subsets. Repertoires with fewer than 30,000 or more than 120,000 public chains were left out of co-occurrence clustering, as were several repertoires with anomalous nucleotide sharing. TCRdb obtained this table from immuneACCESS and retained in-frame rearrangements with V and J assigned. These tables miss some clones; where compared with another copy, unresolved V genes account for less than half of the shortfall, and the remainder is unexplained. D and trimming were read from the DNA, whereas the V and J calls and clone size are those reported in that table. The table for this sample lists over 200,000 clones; 82% of them were counted only once. Clones ranked in the top ten supply 5% to 6% of the sample.

With respect to this clone: The clone's antigen remains unknown. Base-call qualities are not available, and no considerably larger clone is one nucleotide away.

The cohort consisted of some 730 healthy bone marrow donors. At the time of sampling, all cohort members were nominally healthy, though unrecorded immune exposures were likely present. The donor tested CMV seropositive and was one of the 289 seropositive cohort members. A peripheral blood sample was collected from each donor, and TCR beta sequencing was performed on peripheral blood mononuclear cells. Genomic DNA was extracted from the blood cell samples with the Qiagen DNeasy Blood Extraction Kit. The chain links TRBV18 with TRBJ2-7; the D gene is perhaps TRBD2, on 5 matching bases. The sequenced material came from PBMCs. The source is a woman between 40 and 50 years old in good health and CMV-seropositive. CDR3 protein: CASSPTRQAGPSEQYF. The bases read TGTGCCAGCTCACCAACTAGGCAGGCGGGCCCCAGCGAGCAGTACTTC.